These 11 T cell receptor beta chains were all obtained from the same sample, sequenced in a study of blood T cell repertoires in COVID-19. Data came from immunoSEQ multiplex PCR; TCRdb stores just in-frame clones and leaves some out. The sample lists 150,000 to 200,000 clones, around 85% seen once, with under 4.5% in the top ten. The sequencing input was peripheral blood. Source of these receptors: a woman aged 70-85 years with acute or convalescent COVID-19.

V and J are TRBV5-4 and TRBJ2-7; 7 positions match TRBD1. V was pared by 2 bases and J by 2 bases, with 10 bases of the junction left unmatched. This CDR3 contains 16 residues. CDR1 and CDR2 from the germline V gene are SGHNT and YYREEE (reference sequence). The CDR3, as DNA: TGTGCCAGCAGCTTCTCACTCACAGGGGCACCCTACGAGCAGTACTTC. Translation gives CASSFSLTGAPYEQYF.

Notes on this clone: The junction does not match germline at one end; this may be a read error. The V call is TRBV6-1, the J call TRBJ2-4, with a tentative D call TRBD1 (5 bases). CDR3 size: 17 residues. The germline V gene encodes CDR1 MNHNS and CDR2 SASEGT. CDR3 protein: CASREASLQVPKNIQYF. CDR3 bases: TGTGCCAGCAGAGAAGCATCCTTACAGGTCCCCAAAAACATTCAGTACTTC.

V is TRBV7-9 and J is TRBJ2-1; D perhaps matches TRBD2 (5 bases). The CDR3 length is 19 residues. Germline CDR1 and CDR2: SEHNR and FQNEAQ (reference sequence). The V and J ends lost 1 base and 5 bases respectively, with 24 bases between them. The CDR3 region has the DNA TGTGCCAGCAGCTTAGTTGTCAAGGTCGGGGTGGACGGTGACAATGAGCAGTTCTTC. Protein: CASSLVVKVGVDGDNEQFF.

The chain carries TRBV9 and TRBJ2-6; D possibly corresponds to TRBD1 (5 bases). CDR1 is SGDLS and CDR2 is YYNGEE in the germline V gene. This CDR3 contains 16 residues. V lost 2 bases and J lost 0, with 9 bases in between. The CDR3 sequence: CASSVGLYSGANVLTF. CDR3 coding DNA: TGTGCCAGCAGCGTGGGGCTATACTCTGGGGCCAACGTCCTGACTTTC.

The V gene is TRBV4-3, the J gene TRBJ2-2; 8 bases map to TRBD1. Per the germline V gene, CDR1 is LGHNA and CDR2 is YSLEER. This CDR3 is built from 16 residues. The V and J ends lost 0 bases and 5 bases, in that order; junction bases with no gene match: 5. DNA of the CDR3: TGCGCCAGCAGCCAAGATCCCAGGGGGCGTACCGGGGAGCTGTTTTTT. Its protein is CASSQDPRGRTGELFF.

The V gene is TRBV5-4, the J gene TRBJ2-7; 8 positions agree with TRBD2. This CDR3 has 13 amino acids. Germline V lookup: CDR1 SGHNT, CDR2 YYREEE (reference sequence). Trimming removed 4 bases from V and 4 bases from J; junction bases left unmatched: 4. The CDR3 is CASSPTSGYEQYF. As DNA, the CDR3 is TGTGCCAGCAGCCCAACTAGCGGTTACGAGCAGTACTTC.

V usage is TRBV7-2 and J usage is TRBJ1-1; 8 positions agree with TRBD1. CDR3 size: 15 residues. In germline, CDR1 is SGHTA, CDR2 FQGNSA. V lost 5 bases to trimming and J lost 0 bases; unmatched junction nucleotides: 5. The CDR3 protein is CASSGNRGMNTEAFF. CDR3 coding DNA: TGTGCCAGCAGCGGGAACAGGGGGATGAACACTGAAGCTTTCTTT.

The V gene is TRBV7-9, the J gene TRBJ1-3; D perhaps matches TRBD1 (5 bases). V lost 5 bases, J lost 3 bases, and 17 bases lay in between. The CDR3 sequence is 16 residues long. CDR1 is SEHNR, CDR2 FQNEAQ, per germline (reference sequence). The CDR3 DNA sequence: TGTGCCAGCAGCCGTATACAGGAGCGGGATGGAAACACCATATATTTT. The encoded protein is CASSRIQERDGNTIYF.

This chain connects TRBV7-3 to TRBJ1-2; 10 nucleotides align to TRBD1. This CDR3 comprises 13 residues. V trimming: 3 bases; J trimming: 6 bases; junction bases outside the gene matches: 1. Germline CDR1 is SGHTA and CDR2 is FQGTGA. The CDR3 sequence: CASSLDRGDGYTF. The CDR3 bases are TGTGCCAGCAGCTTGGACAGGGGGGATGGCTACACCTTC.

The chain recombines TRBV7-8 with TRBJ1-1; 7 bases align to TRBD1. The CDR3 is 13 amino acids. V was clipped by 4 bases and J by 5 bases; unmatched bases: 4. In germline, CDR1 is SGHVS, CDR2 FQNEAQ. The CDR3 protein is CASSSGQKTEAFF. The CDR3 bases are TGTGCCAGCAGCTCGGGACAGAAGACTGAAGCTTTCTTT.

CDR3 protein: CASAATGNREKLFF. The CDR3 nucleotides are TGTGCCAGCGCCGCGACAGGGAATAGAGAAAAACTGTTTTTT. The V call is TRBV18, the J call TRBJ1-4; 7 nucleotides line up with TRBD1. Germline lookup yields CDR1 KGHSH and CDR2 LQKENI. V gave up 8 bases and J gave up 8 bases; unmatched junction bases: 11. This CDR3 has 14 amino acids.